This is a list of T cell receptor beta chains from one sample in a study of blood T cell repertoires in COVID-19. Measured with immunoSEQ multiplex PCR; TCRdb has only the in-frame clones, and not every one. This table holds fewer than 300,000 clones, about 85% found once. Specimen: peripheral blood. Receptors were obtained from a human donor with COVID-19, enrolled during active disease. The donor label of this sample is uncertain. The conserved cysteine and the conserved F or W are not part of the CDR3 here. Fields, in order: CDR3 protein, V gene, D gene, J gene, clone size. A D gene is named only where the DNA matches it firmly. The listing skips clone size in some rows; elsewhere it reads once, few, many or a size class.

CDR3 protein: ASSWSSGSSEQY
V gene: TRBV7-2
D gene: TRBD2
J gene: TRBJ2-7
clone size: .

CDR3 protein: ASSLSRPSSTVSKNIQY
V gene: TRBV27
D gene: .
J gene: TRBJ2-4
clone size: .

CDR3 protein: ASSLGTGNQPQH
V gene: TRBV27
D gene: TRBD1
J gene: TRBJ1-5
clone size: .

CDR3 protein: ASSTNRDEFTDTQY
V gene: TRBV7-9
D gene: .
J gene: TRBJ2-3
clone size: .

CDR3 protein: ASSLVQGIHQPQH
V gene: TRBV28
D gene: .
J gene: TRBJ1-5
clone size: .

CDR3 protein: ASSLVGGRGYT
V gene: TRBV5-4
D gene: .
J gene: TRBJ1-2
clone size: .

CDR3 protein: ASSSGQGPEAF
V gene: TRBV7-9
D gene: TRBD1
J gene: TRBJ1-1
clone size: .

CDR3 protein: ASSYYPGLAGGSYEQY
V gene: TRBV6-7
D gene: TRBD2
J gene: TRBJ2-7
clone size: .

CDR3 protein: ASSIELAANYNEQF
V gene: TRBV19
D gene: .
J gene: TRBJ2-1
clone size: .

CDR3 protein: ASRYGNTIY
V gene: TRBV7-2
D gene: .
J gene: TRBJ1-3
clone size: few

CDR3 protein: ASSVEIGQQATQY
V gene: TRBV9
D gene: .
J gene: TRBJ2-3
clone size: .

CDR3 protein: ASSLGASGSSYNEQF
V gene: TRBV7-2
D gene: TRBD2
J gene: TRBJ2-1
clone size: .

CDR3 protein: ASSSTETGATLYGYT
V gene: TRBV19
D gene: TRBD1
J gene: TRBJ1-2
clone size: .

CDR3 protein: AWSIGQDNSPLH
V gene: TRBV30
D gene: TRBD1
J gene: TRBJ1-6
clone size: .

CDR3 protein: ASSSGTGAYNEQF
V gene: TRBV6-5
D gene: TRBD1
J gene: TRBJ2-1
clone size: .

CDR3 protein: ASSLLSSYEQY
V gene: TRBV12-3/TRBV12-4
D gene: .
J gene: TRBJ2-7
clone size: .

CDR3 protein: AISSTGDSYEQY
V gene: TRBV10-3
D gene: .
J gene: TRBJ2-7
clone size: few

CDR3 protein: SVETSGVLYNEQF
V gene: TRBV29-1
D gene: TRBD2
J gene: TRBJ2-1
clone size: .

CDR3 protein: ASSEGGNSPLH
V gene: TRBV2
D gene: .
J gene: TRBJ1-6
clone size: .

CDR3 protein: ASSQGQGEEKLF
V gene: TRBV5-1
D gene: TRBD1
J gene: TRBJ1-4
clone size: .

CDR3 protein: ASSLDRQGWRYGYT
V gene: TRBV3-1/TRBV3-2
D gene: TRBD1
J gene: TRBJ1-2
clone size: .

CDR3 protein: ASSLAGVITEAF
V gene: TRBV5-1
D gene: .
J gene: TRBJ1-1
clone size: .

CDR3 protein: ASSFSGGATDTQY
V gene: TRBV5-1
D gene: TRBD2
J gene: TRBJ2-3
clone size: once

CDR3 protein: ASSDQDGGPSPLH
V gene: TRBV25-1
D gene: .
J gene: TRBJ1-6
clone size: .

CDR3 protein: ASSVVGSSYNEQF
V gene: TRBV9
D gene: .
J gene: TRBJ2-1
clone size: .

CDR3 protein: ATRTGDTHEQY
V gene: TRBV28
D gene: TRBD1
J gene: TRBJ2-7
clone size: .

CDR3 protein: ASSQGTRSDTQY
V gene: TRBV6-5
D gene: TRBD2
J gene: TRBJ2-3
clone size: .

CDR3 protein: ASSLQQGHTEAF
V gene: TRBV3-1/TRBV3-2
D gene: TRBD1
J gene: TRBJ1-1
clone size: .

CDR3 protein: ASSPRQGANYGYT
V gene: TRBV16
D gene: TRBD1
J gene: TRBJ1-2
clone size: .

CDR3 protein: ASSQDGAGQGYGYT
V gene: TRBV4-1
D gene: .
J gene: TRBJ1-2
clone size: .

CDR3 protein: ASSFRVRSTDTQY
V gene: TRBV3-1/TRBV3-2
D gene: .
J gene: TRBJ2-3
clone size: few

CDR3 protein: ASSPEDRAKNIQY
V gene: TRBV19
D gene: .
J gene: TRBJ2-4
clone size: .

CDR3 protein: ASSEGLAGRYYEQY
V gene: TRBV7-2
D gene: TRBD2
J gene: TRBJ2-7
clone size: .

CDR3 protein: ARHDVGTKGGEAF
V gene: TRBV6-5
D gene: .
J gene: TRBJ1-1
clone size: .

CDR3 protein: ASSQNLQVYSNQPQH
V gene: TRBV4-2
D gene: .
J gene: TRBJ1-5
clone size: .

CDR3 protein: ASSSGGGLSNQPQH
V gene: TRBV28
D gene: .
J gene: TRBJ1-5
clone size: .

CDR3 protein: ASSPDRITGNTIY
V gene: TRBV18
D gene: TRBD1
J gene: TRBJ1-3
clone size: .

CDR3 protein: ASSPSGGGYEQY
V gene: TRBV4-3
D gene: TRBD2
J gene: TRBJ2-7
clone size: .

CDR3 protein: ASSDKASRPTDTQY
V gene: TRBV2
D gene: .
J gene: TRBJ2-3
clone size: .

CDR3 protein: ASSQRMEEKLF
V gene: TRBV9
D gene: .
J gene: TRBJ1-4
clone size: .

CDR3 protein: ASSGQQEMAF
V gene: TRBV5-1
D gene: .
J gene: TRBJ1-1
clone size: .

CDR3 protein: AWNGGTNQPQH
V gene: TRBV30
D gene: .
J gene: TRBJ1-5
clone size: .

CDR3 protein: ASREGQNTGELF
V gene: TRBV19
D gene: .
J gene: TRBJ2-2
clone size: .

CDR3 protein: SARLDDEQY
V gene: TRBV20-1
D gene: .
J gene: TRBJ2-7
clone size: .

CDR3 protein: AWSFRLGTEAF
V gene: TRBV30
D gene: .
J gene: TRBJ1-1
clone size: .

CDR3 protein: ASSVRAGAYNEQF
V gene: TRBV9
D gene: TRBD2
J gene: TRBJ2-1
clone size: .

CDR3 protein: SVGRGRDTEAF
V gene: TRBV29-1
D gene: .
J gene: TRBJ1-1
clone size: .

CDR3 protein: ASSLVRRVKVGGELF
V gene: TRBV5-6
D gene: .
J gene: TRBJ2-2
clone size: once